A single sample is the source of the 12 T cell receptor beta chains below, sequenced in a study of cytomegalovirus exposure and HLA in healthy donors. A multiplex PCR was run with 60 Vbeta primers and 13 Jbeta primers. The assay was immunoSEQ multiplex PCR, and TCRdb's table has in-frame clones only and misses some. Of roughly 140,000 clones detected, over 75% appear once; the ten largest clones hold 2% to 2.5%. The material sequenced was PBMCs. The receptors here all came from a man aged 25-40 years in good health and CMV-seronegative.

V is TRBV18 and J is TRBJ1-3, with 8 positions matching TRBD1. This CDR3 has 19 residues. Per the germline V gene, CDR1 is KGHSH and CDR2 is LQKENI. J lost 1 base, V lost 4 bases, and 15 bases had no gene match. The CDR3 here is CASSLQTRTGRGSGNTIYF. The CDR3 bases are TGTGCCAGCTCACTCCAAACCAGGACAGGGCGAGGATCTGGAAACACCATATATTTT.

This chain uses TRBV4-1 with TRBJ1-4; 10 bases are a match to TRBD1. The CDR3 runs to 16 residues. The V gene end was trimmed by 1 base and the J gene end by 7 bases; junction bases not matched to a gene: 6. Germline V gene lookup returns CDR1 MGHRA and CDR2 YSYEKL. CDR3 in DNA: TGCGCCAGCAGCCAAGGAGGGACAGGGGTAGGTGAAAAACTGTTTTTT. Its protein product is CASSQGGTGVGEKLFF.

J is TRBJ2-5 and V is TRBV5-1; TRBD1 aligns across 10 bases. The V gene end was trimmed by 4 bases and the J gene end by 5 bases; junction bases not matched to a gene: 2. CDR1 and CDR2 from the germline V gene are SGHRS and YFSETQ. The CDR3 consists of 13 residues. CDR3 DNA sequence: TGCGCCAGCAGCGCGGACAGGGGGGAGACCCAGTACTTC. This translates into CASSADRGETQYF. The whole variable domain, remainder taken from reference TRBV5-1 and TRBJ2-5, is KAGVTQTPRYLIKTRGQQVTLSCSPISGHRSVSWYQQTPGQGLQFLFEYFSETQRNKGNFPGRFSGRQFSNSRSEMNVSTLELGDSALYLCASSADRGETQYFGPGTRLLVL.

The genes are TRBV30 and TRBJ2-2; D perhaps matches TRBD1 (6 bases). Germline V gene data show CDR1 as GTSNPN and CDR2 as SVGIG (reference sequence). V was clipped by 0 bases and J by 2 bases, with 10 bases between them. The CDR3 is 15 residues long. CDR3 loop: CAWSVGGPNTGELFF. The CDR3 bases are TGTGCCTGGAGTGTAGGGGGACCAAACACCGGGGAGCTGTTTTTT. Full variable domain (missing parts from reference TRBV30 and TRBJ2-2): SQTIHQWPATLVQPVGSPLSLECTVEGTSNPNLYWYRQAAGRGLQLLFYSVGIGQISSEVPQNLSASRPQDRQFILSSKKLLLSDSGFYLCAWSVGGPNTGELFFGEGSRLTVL.

The V and J genes are TRBV12-5 and TRBJ1-5, with a tentative D call TRBD1 (6 bases). Trimming stripped 3 bases from V and 2 bases from J, with 8 bases between. The CDR3 sequence is 14 residues long. CDR1 and CDR2 from the germline V gene are LGHNT and FRNRAP. This CDR3 is CASGFAGGNQPQHF. The CDR3 DNA sequence: TGTGCTAGTGGTTTCGCAGGGGGCAATCAGCCCCAGCATTTT.

CDR3 in amino acids: CASGGPTTDTQYF. The CDR3 bases are TGTGCCAGCGGCGGGCCGACAACAGATACGCAGTATTTT. This sequence joins TRBV2 and TRBJ2-3; weak D call: TRBD2 (5 bases). Germline V gene lookup returns CDR1 SNHLY and CDR2 FYNNEI. This CDR3 comprises 13 residues. V was clipped by 8 bases and J by 3 bases, with 12 bases between them.

This clone was counted a single time. CDR3 protein: CASSLAFDTNYEQYF. CDR3 DNA: TGCGCCAGCAGCTTGGCGTTTGACACCAACTACGAGCAGTACTTC. The gene calls are TRBV5-1 and TRBJ2-7; D not resolved. V lost 0 bases to trimming and J lost 3 bases, with 13 bases between them. Germline CDR1 is SGHRS and CDR2 is YFSETQ. The CDR3 has 15 residues.

The V call is TRBV7-9, the J call TRBJ2-6; 11 bases map to TRBD1. Trimming cost V 8 bases and J 0 bases; bases outside gene matches: 6. In germline, CDR1 is SEHNR, CDR2 FQNEAQ (reference sequence). The CDR3 length is 17 residues. The CDR3: CASVRDRGSSGANVLTF. The CDR3 region has the DNA TGTGCCAGCGTACGGGACAGGGGGTCCTCTGGGGCCAACGTCCTGACTTTC.

The rearrangement links TRBV4-1 to TRBJ1-4, with D unresolved. There are 16 residues in the CDR3. Trimming removed 6 bases at V and 7 bases at J, with 21 bases between. Germline CDR1 reads MGHRA; CDR2 reads YSYEKL. In DNA form, the CDR3 reads TGCGCCAGCAGTCCAAGAGGATTAGATTACATTGAAAAACTGTTTTTT. Amino acid sequence: CASSPRGLDYIEKLFF.

The chain is built from TRBV5-1 and TRBJ2-7; TRBD1 is a possible D gene (6 bases). The CDR3 is 15 residues long. Germline V CDR1 and CDR2: SGHRS, YFSETQ. V was cut by 4 bases and J by 2 bases, with 16 bases left in between. This chain's CDR3 is CASSAIDRKTYEQYF. As DNA, the CDR3 is TGCGCCAGCAGCGCGATAGACAGGAAAACCTACGAGCAGTACTTC.

The chain employs TRBV4-1 and TRBJ2-3; D remains ambiguous. CDR1 MGHRA and CDR2 YSYEKL come from the germline V gene. CDR3 length: 17 residues. V shed 1 base and J shed 1 base, with 15 bases lying between them. The CDR3 nucleotides read TGCGCCAGCAGCCAAGCCCCGGTGGCAGGTGGCACAGATACGCAGTATTTT. Translating gives CASSQAPVAGGTDTQYF.

This chain joins TRBV21-1 and TRBJ1-4. TRBV21-1 is listed as a pseudogene. The length of the CDR3 is 13 residues. CDR3 bases: TGTGCCAATAGGGGGGGTGGGAATGAAAAACTGTTTTTT. Residues: CANRGGGNEKLFF.